This T cell receptor beta chain was captured by sequencing in a study of cytomegalovirus exposure and HLA in healthy donors. Study-wide results and caveats: Researchers reportedly found TCR beta sequences accurately predicted most subjects' HLA-A and HLA-B alleles.

V gave up 0 bases and J gave up 1 base, with 8 bases separating them. Germline values: CDR1 LGHNA, CDR2 YNFKEQ. The CDR3 sequence is 15 residues long. Notes on this clone: No antigen is known for it.

The PCR ran on 60 Vbeta and 13 Jbeta primers. Clones were sequenced by immunoSEQ multiplex PCR, and TCRdb holds only the in-frame ones, with some missing. Of 250,000 or so clones in the sample, about 86% were seen once. This chain connects TRBV4-2 to TRBJ2-3; no clear D gene. The clonotype comes from a woman aged 55-69 years in good health and CMV-seropositive. The source material was PBMCs. CDR3 sequence (DNA): TGTGCCAGCAGCCAAGAATTTGCGGGCACAGATACGCAGTATTTT. Translating gives CASSQEFAGTDTQYF.